This passage covers 22 T cell receptor beta chains from one sample sequenced in a study of T cells in Graves' hyperthyroidism and ophthalmopathy. Researchers amplified the TCR beta CDR3 regions from RNA transcripts. The TCR CDR3 was amplified in a first-round RT-PCR using the HTBI primer set. One entry per CDR3 protein, called by TCRdb with MiXCR from the multiplex PCR reads. This repertoire shows 450,000 to 700,000 distinct CDR3 sequences, approximately 44% found once; its top ten account for over 15%. Sequencing was carried out using peripheral blood or thyroid tissue (not recorded which). The origin of the receptors is an adult woman with Graves' disease, either hyperthyroidism or ophthalmopathy (not recorded which).

The chain employs TRBV9 and TRBJ1-6; tentatively, D is TRBD1 (6 bases). CDR1 SGDLS and CDR2 YYNGEE come from the germline V gene. This CDR3 has 14 residues. Trimming cost V 5 bases and J 9 bases, with 15 bases left between them. The CDR3 nucleotides are TGTGCCAGCAGTTCGGGGGCTGAAAGTTCACCCCTCCACTTT. Amino acid sequence: CASSSGAESSPLHF. Full variable domain (remainder filled in from reference TRBV9 and TRBJ1-6): DSGVTQTPKHLITATGQRVTLRCSPRSGDLSVYWYQQSLDQGLQFLIQYYNGEERAKGNILERFSAQQFPDLHSELNLSSLELGDSALYFCASSSGAESSPLHFGNGTRLTVT.

This clonotype came up a few times. The J gene is TRBJ2-7, the V gene TRBV5-5; D could derive from TRBD1 or TRBD2 (5 bases each). Trimming removed 4 bases from V and 10 bases from J, with 21 bases in between. CDR1 is SGHKS, CDR2 YYEKEE, per germline (reference sequence). The CDR3 length is 14 residues. The CDR3, as DNA: TGTGCCAGCAGCCCCGGCTGGGGGAGTCAGCCCCAGTACTTC. Its protein product is CASSPGWGSQPQYF.

The chain joins TRBV2 to TRBJ1-5, with a possible D match to TRBD1 (6 bases). CDR1 SNHLY and CDR2 FYNNEI come from the germline V gene. V shed 7 bases and J shed 5 bases, with 21 bases lying between them. The CDR3 totals 16 residues. CDR3 nucleotide sequence: TGTGCCAGCAATACGGCTTCCTGTGACAGGTATCAGCCCCAGCATTTT. It specifies CASNTASCDRYQPQHF. Looking up the rest from reference TRBV2 and TRBJ1-5 gives the full variable domain: EPEVTQTPSHQVTQMGQEVILRCVPISNHLYFYWYRQILGQKVEFLVSFYNNEISEKSEIFDDQFSVERPDGSNFTLKIRSTKLEDSAMYFCASNTASCDRYQPQHFGDGTRLSIL.

This clonotype appeared many times. The chain uses TRBV10-2 and TRBJ2-5; possible D gene TRBD1, 6 bases. Per the germline V gene, CDR1 is WSHSY and CDR2 is SAAADI. V shed 0 bases and J shed 5 bases, with 10 bases lying between them. This CDR3 has 14 residues. CDR3 loop: CASSESTRGETQYF. In DNA form, the CDR3 reads TGCGCCAGCAGTGAGTCTACAAGGGGGGAGACCCAGTACTTC.

The V and J genes are TRBV2 and TRBJ2-7; 7 bases are shared with TRBD2. The CDR3 runs to 14 residues. Germline CDR1 reads SNHLY; CDR2 reads FYNNEI. J gave up 3 bases and V 6 bases, and 8 bases lay outside the gene matches. The CDR3 DNA reads TGTGCCAGCAGCTTAGCGGGCAGTTTCTACGAGCAGTACTTC. This translates into CASSLAGSFYEQYF.

On this clonotype itself: A read error is possible here, since a much larger clone lies one base away. The V and J genes are TRBV7-2 and TRBJ2-2; no definite D call. The V and J ends lost 5 bases and 5 bases respectively, with 15 bases between them. Germline V gene lookup returns CDR1 SGHTA and CDR2 FQGNSA. The length of the CDR3 is 15 residues. CDR3 in amino acids: CASSLIGSGTGELFF. The CDR3 region has the DNA TGTGCCAGCAGCCTAATAGGGTCTGGAACCGGGGAGCTGTTTTTT.

This clonotype was seen only once. The chain recombines TRBV29-1 with TRBJ1-6, with 8 bases identical to TRBD1. The CDR3 totals 16 residues. Germline assignment: CDR1 SQVTM and CDR2 ANQGSEA. Trimming cost V 7 bases and J 10 bases; bases outside gene matches: 18. The CDR3 sequence: CSASSLEGQGNSPLHF. In nucleotides, the CDR3 is TGCAGCGCCAGCAGCTTGGAAGGACAGGGCAACTCACCCCTCCACTTT.

This clonotype was seen ten or more times. This chain links TRBV2 with TRBJ1-1; D is unclear. This CDR3 spans 12 amino acids. Germline assignment: CDR1 SNHLY and CDR2 FYNNEI. V was trimmed by 8 bases and J by 1 base, leaving 8 bases between them. DNA of the CDR3: TGTGCCAGCCCTTTGGGGAACACTGAAGCTTTCTTT. This gives the protein CASPLGNTEAFF.

About this clonotype: This sequence may be a read error, since a much larger clone differs from it by one base. This chain connects TRBV6-4 to TRBJ1-1, with a possible D match to TRBD1 (6 bases). The CDR3 loop spans 11 amino acids. Looked up from germline, CDR1 is MRHNA and CDR2 is SNTAGT. V was cut by 9 bases and J by 10 bases, with 15 bases left in between. CDR3 nucleotides: TGTGCCAGACGACAGGATTATGCAGCTTTCTTT. Its protein is CARRQDYAAFF.

In this sample, this clonotype turned up many times. The chain couples TRBV5-1 to TRBJ1-1; 8 nucleotides agree with TRBD1. The V segment lost 4 bases and the J segment 3 bases; nucleotides outside the gene matches: 2. CDR3 length equals 13 residues. Germline V CDR1 and CDR2: SGHRS, YFSETQ. The CDR3 here is CASSTGGDTEAFF. The CDR3 nucleotides are TGCGCCAGCAGCACAGGGGGGGACACTGAAGCTTTCTTT.

The table lists this clonotype with a few counts. Here the CDR3 DNA reads TGTGCCAGCAGTTACCAGGGGCCGAACACCGGGGAGCTGTTTTTT. Amino acid sequence: CASSYQGPNTGELFF. The chain uses TRBV6-6 and TRBJ2-2; D might be TRBD1 (6 bases). V was pared by 2 bases and J by 0 bases, with 7 bases between. In germline, CDR1 is MNHNY, CDR2 SVGAGI (reference sequence). The CDR3 is 15 residues long.

V gene TRBV2 combines with J gene TRBJ2-5; possible D gene TRBD1, 5 bases. V was trimmed by 3 bases and J by 6 bases, leaving 17 bases between them. Germline V CDR1 and CDR2: SNHLY, FYNNEI. The CDR3 has 15 amino acids. The CDR3 DNA reads TGTGCCAGCAGTGACGAAGGCAGGGCTGGAAAGACCCAGTACTTC. Translated: CASSDEGRAGKTQYF.

This clonotype was observed many times. The V and J genes are TRBV3-1 and TRBJ2-7; 10 nucleotides align to TRBD2. The germline V gene has CDR1 LGHDT and CDR2 YNNKEL (reference sequence). V was clipped by 3 bases and J by 6 bases; unmatched bases: 8. The CDR3 length is 15 residues. This CDR3 is CASSQLAGEGAEQYF. DNA of the CDR3: TGTGCCAGCAGCCAGCTAGCGGGAGAGGGCGCCGAGCAGTACTTC.

V is TRBV7-3 and J is TRBJ1-3; weak D call: TRBD1 (5 bases). Germline V gene sequence: CDR1 SGHTA, CDR2 FQGTGA. Trimming cost V 4 bases and J 10 bases, with 11 bases left between them. The CDR3 sequence is 12 residues long. The DNA for the CDR3 is TGTGCCAGCAGCTGGTCAGGGCTTACCATATATTTT. Its protein product is CASSWSGLTIYF.

This clonotype came up many times. The chain carries TRBV7-2 and TRBJ1-1, with D possibly being TRBD1 (5 bases). This CDR3 has 15 residues. The V gene lost 5 bases and the J gene lost 3 bases, with 16 bases spanning the gap. Germline lookup yields CDR1 SGHTA and CDR2 FQGNSA. The CDR3: CASSRDSGGDTEAFF. CDR3 nucleotides: TGTGCCAGCAGCCGGGACTCTGGCGGGGACACTGAAGCTTTCTTT. Full variable domain (remainder filled in from reference TRBV7-2 and TRBJ1-1): GAGVSQSPSNKVTEKGKDVELRCDPISGHTALYWYRQSLGQGLEFLIYFQGNSAPDKSGLPSDRFSAERTGGSVSTLTIQRTQQEDSAVYLCASSRDSGGDTEAFFGQGTRLTVV.

The rearrangement uses TRBV19 and TRBJ1-6; 7 bases line up with TRBD1. This CDR3 has 15 residues. Trimming took 5 bases from V and 5 from J; bases not matched to a gene: 6. Germline V lookup: CDR1 LNHDA, CDR2 SQIVND (reference sequence). DNA for the CDR3: TGTGCCAGTAGTCCCACAGGGGTGGATAATTCACCCCTCCACTTT. This gives the protein CASSPTGVDNSPLHF.

In this sample, this clonotype turned up many times. The V call is TRBV4-1, the J call TRBJ1-4, with D unresolved. The CDR3 totals 12 residues. V was pared by 1 base and J by 6 bases, with 3 bases between. CDR1 and CDR2 from the germline V gene are MGHRA and YSYEKL. Here the CDR3 reads CASSQVYEKLFF. DNA for the CDR3: TGCGCCAGCAGCCAAGTTTATGAAAAACTGTTTTTT.

This clonotype was picked up many times. The CDR3 nucleotides are TGTGCCAGCAGTTCCACCGCGGACCAGCCCCAGCATTTT. This translates into CASSSTADQPQHF. This sequence joins TRBV12-3 or TRBV12-4 and TRBJ1-5; no definite D call. With 4 bases removed from V and 7 bases from J, the gap between germline ends came to 11 bases. The CDR3 runs 13 residues.

This clonotype was seen many times. This chain uses TRBV20-1 with TRBJ1-2; D perhaps matches TRBD1 (6 bases). The CDR3 is 14 residues long. Germline V gives CDR1 DFQATT, CDR2 SNEGSKA (reference sequence). Deletions cut 3 bases from V and 4 bases from J, with 15 bases between. The CDR3 coding sequence is TGCAGTGCTAGGGACACACAGGGTAGCTATGGCTACACCTTC. It is translated as CSARDTQGSYGYTF.

This clonotype was found a few times. V is TRBV7-2 and J is TRBJ1-2; no clear D. V lost 9 bases to trimming and J lost 0 bases, with 8 bases between them. The germline V gene encodes CDR1 SGHTA and CDR2 FQGNSA. The CDR3 totals 12 residues. The CDR3 sequence is CASKPPNYGYTF. Written as DNA, the CDR3 is TGTGCCAGTAAGCCCCCTAACTATGGCTACACCTTC.

This chain joins TRBV20-1 and TRBJ1-2, with unresolved D. The CDR3 runs 15 residues. V lost 1 base to trimming and J lost 5 bases, with 17 bases between them. Germline CDR1 and CDR2: DFQATT and SNEGSKA (reference sequence). In DNA form, the CDR3 reads TGCAGTGCTAGAGGACAAACCTACGAGGGTTATGGCTACACCTTC. Residues: CSARGQTYEGYGYTF.

V is TRBV10-3 and J is TRBJ2-7, with TRBD2 matching 14 bases. The CDR3 loop spans 15 amino acids. Looked up from germline, CDR1 is ENHRY and CDR2 is SYGVKD. V gave up 10 bases and J gave up 7 bases; unmatched junction bases: 12. As DNA, the CDR3 is TGTGCCACCGGACAGACTAGCGGGGGGGCAAAGGAGCAGTACTTC. It is translated as CATGQTSGGAKEQYF.